This note documents a single T cell receptor beta chain sequence. Germline and junction disagree at one end, which may indicate a read error. These data come from a study of blood T cell repertoires in COVID-19. Looking at the study overall: Both acute and convalescent COVID-19 samples were obtained from the United States, Italy and Spain.

The authors' processing: Using reference gene primer amplification, nucleated cell counts were estimated. Sequencing used immunoSEQ multiplex PCR; TCRdb keeps in-frame clones, though not all of them. V and J calls and clone size follow that table, whereas D and trimming were derived from the DNA. The profile shows approximately 230,000 clones, over 75% of them singletons. The CDR3 spans 17 residues. Germline V CDR1 and CDR2: SGHDT, YYEEEE. Either two negative PCRs, clearance, or symptom resolution qualified Cohort 3 donors as recovered. The receptor's source is a man aged 18 to 29 who had recovered from COVID-19. Sequencing used PBMCs or T cells enriched from blood (not recorded which). This chain links TRBV5-6 with TRBJ1-2, with TRBD1 identical over 8 bases. Here the CDR3 reads CASSLLLRETGDYGHTF. CDR3 bases: TGTGCCAGCAGCTTACTACTCCGCGAGACAGGGGACTATGGCCACACCTTC.